This is a list of T cell receptor beta chains from one sample in a study of blood T cell repertoires in COVID-19. Here immunoSEQ multiplex PCR was the method, and the copy in TCRdb shows in-frame clones only, minus some. The sample yields roughly 200,000 clones, about 80% seen once. Sequenced input: peripheral blood. Receptors were obtained from a man aged 50 to 60 with active or convalescent COVID-19. Both conserved end residues are part of each CDR3. A D gene is named only where the DNA matches it firmly. The listing skips clone size in some rows; elsewhere it reads once, few, many or a size class.

V gene: TRBV5-1
J gene: TRBJ2-4
D gene: TRBD1
clone size: -
CDR3 protein: CASSLVLGQGNIQYF
CDR3 DNA: TGCGCCAGCAGCTTGGTTCTGGGACAGGGAAACATTCAGTACTTC

V gene: TRBV15
J gene: TRBJ2-7
D gene: TRBD1
clone size: -
CDR3 protein: CATSRDGQGDYEQYF
CDR3 DNA: TGTGCCACCAGCAGAGACGGACAGGGGGACTACGAGCAGTACTTC

V gene: TRBV6-5
J gene: TRBJ1-2
D gene: -
clone size: -
CDR3 protein: CASSSTRTDYYGYTF
CDR3 DNA: TGTGCCAGCAGTTCTACCCGGACTGATTATTATGGCTACACCTTC

V gene: TRBV6-2/TRBV6-3
J gene: TRBJ1-4
D gene: -
clone size: -
CDR3 protein: CASSYSGMGDEKLFF
CDR3 DNA: TGTGCCAGCAGTTACTCTGGGATGGGAGATGAAAAACTGTTTTTT

V gene: TRBV28
J gene: TRBJ2-5
D gene: -
clone size: -
CDR3 protein: CASSLGLGGVQETQYF
CDR3 DNA: TGTGCCAGCAGTTTAGGGCTAGGGGGGGTCCAAGAGACCCAGTACTTC

V gene: TRBV24-1
J gene: TRBJ2-7
D gene: -
clone size: -
CDR3 protein: CATSEHREPYEQYF
CDR3 DNA: TGTGCCACCAGTGAGCACAGGGAGCCCTACGAGCAGTACTTC

V gene: TRBV9
J gene: TRBJ1-2
D gene: -
clone size: -
CDR3 protein: CASSVEGQSASYTF
CDR3 DNA: TGTGCCAGCAGCGTAGAAGGACAGTCCGCGAGCTACACCTTC

V gene: TRBV6-2/TRBV6-3
J gene: TRBJ2-7
D gene: -
clone size: -
CDR3 protein: CASSYSKGISYEQYF
CDR3 DNA: TGTGCCAGCAGTTATAGTAAGGGGATTTCCTACGAGCAGTACTTC

V gene: TRBV4-3
J gene: TRBJ2-1
D gene: TRBD2
clone size: -
CDR3 protein: CASSQGIAGGHNEQFF
CDR3 DNA: TGCGCCAGCAGCCAAGGGATAGCGGGGGGCCACAATGAGCAGTTCTTC

V gene: TRBV12-3/TRBV12-4
J gene: TRBJ2-5
D gene: TRBD2
clone size: -
CDR3 protein: CASSLAGGETQYF
CDR3 DNA: TGTGCCAGCAGCCTAGCGGGGGGAGAGACCCAGTACTTC

V gene: TRBV4-1
J gene: TRBJ1-5
D gene: -
clone size: -
CDR3 protein: CASSRRTDSNQPQHF
CDR3 DNA: TGCGCCAGCAGTCGGAGGACAGATAGCAATCAGCCCCAGCATTTT

V gene: TRBV4-1
J gene: TRBJ2-5
D gene: -
clone size: -
CDR3 protein: CASTQGGTPQETQYF
CDR3 DNA: TGCGCCAGCACCCAGGGGGGGACGCCACAAGAGACCCAGTACTTC

V gene: TRBV6-2/TRBV6-3
J gene: TRBJ2-2
D gene: TRBD2
clone size: -
CDR3 protein: CASSYLAGGQGAGELFF
CDR3 DNA: TGTGCCAGCAGTTATCTAGCGGGGGGGCAAGGTGCCGGGGAGCTGTTTTTT

V gene: TRBV5-1
J gene: TRBJ2-7
D gene: -
clone size: -
CDR3 protein: CASSDVRGASYEQYF
CDR3 DNA: TGCGCCAGCAGCGACGTCCGGGGGGCTTCCTACGAGCAGTACTTC

V gene: TRBV10-3
J gene: TRBJ1-1
D gene: TRBD1
clone size: -
CDR3 protein: CASAPDRATEAFF
CDR3 DNA: TGTGCCTCCGCACCCGACAGGGCCACTGAAGCTTTCTTT

V gene: TRBV4-1
J gene: TRBJ1-4
D gene: -
clone size: once
CDR3 protein: CASAERQPATNEKLFF
CDR3 DNA: TGCGCCAGCGCTGAGCGACAGCCGGCAACTAATGAAAAACTGTTTTTT

V gene: TRBV11-1
J gene: TRBJ1-1
D gene: -
clone size: -
CDR3 protein: CASSPYTGDNTEAFF
CDR3 DNA: TGTGCCAGCAGCCCCTACACAGGAGATAACACTGAAGCTTTCTTT

V gene: TRBV25-1
J gene: TRBJ1-3
D gene: -
clone size: few
CDR3 protein: CASVSGFGNTIYF
CDR3 DNA: TGTGCCAGTGTCTCGGGATTTGGAAACACCATATATTTT

V gene: TRBV7-7
J gene: TRBJ2-5
D gene: TRBD2
clone size: -
CDR3 protein: CASRATIAGGETQYF
CDR3 DNA: TGTGCCAGCAGGGCTACTATAGCGGGGGGCGAGACCCAGTACTTC

V gene: TRBV11-2
J gene: TRBJ2-5
D gene: -
clone size: -
CDR3 protein: CASSSTGYLETQYF
CDR3 DNA: TGTGCCAGCAGTTCCACAGGGTACCTCGAGACCCAGTACTTC

V gene: TRBV30
J gene: TRBJ1-5
D gene: -
clone size: -
CDR3 protein: CAWSLEGSQPQHF
CDR3 DNA: TGTGCCTGGAGTTTGGAGGGCAGTCAGCCCCAGCATTTT

V gene: TRBV4-3
J gene: TRBJ2-2
D gene: TRBD1
clone size: -
CDR3 protein: CASSRETGASGELFF
CDR3 DNA: TGCGCCAGCAGCCGGGAGACAGGGGCGTCCGGGGAGCTGTTTTTT

V gene: TRBV6-1
J gene: TRBJ1-6
D gene: TRBD1
clone size: -
CDR3 protein: CASSEKGVGTGKSPLHF
CDR3 DNA: TGTGCCAGCAGTGAAAAAGGGGTTGGGACAGGGAAATCACCCCTCCACTTT

V gene: TRBV21-1
J gene: TRBJ1-4
D gene: -
clone size: -
CDR3 protein: CASSKEKDLTGTVDRYEKLFF
CDR3 DNA: TGTGCCAGCAGCAAAGAAAAGGATTTGACAGGGACCGTCGACCGATATGAAAAACTGTTTTTT

V gene: TRBV29-1
J gene: TRBJ2-7
D gene: -
clone size: few
CDR3 protein: CSVGAPTHHEQYF
CDR3 DNA: TGCAGCGTAGGGGCCCCCACCCACCACGAGCAGTACTTC

V gene: TRBV6-5
J gene: TRBJ2-7
D gene: TRBD1
clone size: -
CDR3 protein: CASSPTGDEQYF
CDR3 DNA: TGTGCCAGCAGTCCTACAGGGGACGAGCAGTACTTC

V gene: TRBV12-3/TRBV12-4
J gene: TRBJ1-2
D gene: -
clone size: -
CDR3 protein: CASSFGTGNGYTF
CDR3 DNA: TGTGCCAGCAGTTTTGGCACAGGGAATGGCTACACCTTC

V gene: TRBV2
J gene: TRBJ1-5
D gene: TRBD1
clone size: -
CDR3 protein: CASSKGQASSQPQHF
CDR3 DNA: TGTGCCAGCAGTAAGGGACAGGCCTCCAGTCAGCCCCAGCATTTT

V gene: TRBV4-3
J gene: TRBJ2-3
D gene: -
clone size: -
CDR3 protein: CASSQDRWGSTDTQYF
CDR3 DNA: TGCGCCAGCAGCCAAGATCGTTGGGGCAGCACAGATACGCAGTATTTT

V gene: TRBV2
J gene: TRBJ1-5
D gene: TRBD1
clone size: few
CDR3 protein: CASSPGQGNIQPQHF
CDR3 DNA: TGTGCCAGCAGCCCGGGACAGGGGAATATTCAGCCCCAGCATTTT

V gene: TRBV6-5
J gene: TRBJ2-2
D gene: -
clone size: -
CDR3 protein: CASSYRQRRTGELFF
CDR3 DNA: TGTGCCAGCAGTTACCGGCAGCGTAGGACCGGGGAGCTGTTTTTT

V gene: TRBV14
J gene: TRBJ2-5
D gene: -
clone size: -
CDR3 protein: CASSPTQQPAETQYF
CDR3 DNA: TGTGCCAGCAGCCCGACTCAACAACCGGCGGAGACCCAGTACTTC

V gene: TRBV27
J gene: TRBJ1-2
D gene: TRBD1
clone size: -
CDR3 protein: CASSFDRGGGYTF
CDR3 DNA: TGTGCCAGCAGTTTCGACAGGGGAGGTGGCTACACCTTC

V gene: TRBV11-3
J gene: TRBJ2-5
D gene: TRBD2
clone size: -
CDR3 protein: CASSARLAGAGETQYF
CDR3 DNA: TGTGCCAGCAGCGCCCGACTAGCGGGGGCAGGGGAGACCCAGTACTTC

V gene: TRBV30
J gene: TRBJ1-2
D gene: TRBD1
clone size: once
CDR3 protein: CAWSVTDRVSYTF
CDR3 DNA: TGTGCCTGGAGTGTAACCGACAGGGTTAGCTACACCTTC

V gene: TRBV7-2
J gene: TRBJ1-2
D gene: -
clone size: -
CDR3 protein: CASSSTGDGYTF
CDR3 DNA: TGTGCCAGCAGCTCGACAGGAGATGGCTACACCTTC

V gene: TRBV7-8
J gene: TRBJ1-3
D gene: -
clone size: -
CDR3 protein: CASSLGTGNTIYF
CDR3 DNA: TGTGCCAGCAGCTTGGGCACTGGAAACACCATATATTTT

V gene: TRBV5-1
J gene: TRBJ2-7
D gene: TRBD2
clone size: once
CDR3 protein: CASSLLGTSGVLGEQYF
CDR3 DNA: TGCGCCAGCAGCTTACTGGGGACTAGCGGGGTTTTGGGAGAGCAGTACTTC

V gene: TRBV27
J gene: TRBJ1-6
D gene: -
clone size: -
CDR3 protein: CASSLSDFNSPLHF
CDR3 DNA: TGTGCCAGCAGTTTATCGGACTTTAATTCACCCCTCCACTTT

V gene: TRBV30
J gene: TRBJ1-1
D gene: -
clone size: -
CDR3 protein: CAWSVGAVGSEAFF
CDR3 DNA: TGTGCCTGGAGTGTTGGGGCGGTGGGGTCTGAAGCTTTCTTT

V gene: TRBV19
J gene: TRBJ1-1
D gene: TRBD1
clone size: few
CDR3 protein: CASSITGGRRNTEAFF
CDR3 DNA: TGTGCCAGTAGTATTACAGGGGGCAGGCGTAACACTGAAGCTTTCTTT

V gene: TRBV3-1/TRBV3-2
J gene: TRBJ1-2
D gene: -
clone size: -
CDR3 protein: CASSQGGQGAYTF
CDR3 DNA: TGTGCCAGCAGCCAAGGGGGCCAGGGTGCCTACACCTTC